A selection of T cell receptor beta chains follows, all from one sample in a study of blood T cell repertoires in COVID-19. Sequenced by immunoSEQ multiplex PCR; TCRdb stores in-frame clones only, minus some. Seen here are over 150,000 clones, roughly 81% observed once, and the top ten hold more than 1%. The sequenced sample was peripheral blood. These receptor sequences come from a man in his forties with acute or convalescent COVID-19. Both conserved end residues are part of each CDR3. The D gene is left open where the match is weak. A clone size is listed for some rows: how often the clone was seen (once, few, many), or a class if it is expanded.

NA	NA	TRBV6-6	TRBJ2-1	TGTGCCAGCAGTTCAGACTCCTACAATGAGCAGTTCTTC	CASSSDSYNEQFF
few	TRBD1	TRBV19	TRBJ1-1	TGTGCCAGTACCCTCCCAGGGGGTATGAACACTGAAGCTTTCTTT	CASTLPGGMNTEAFF
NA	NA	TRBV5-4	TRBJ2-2	TGTGCCAGCAGCTTTTTCACAAACACCGGGGAGCTGTTTTTT	CASSFFTNTGELFF
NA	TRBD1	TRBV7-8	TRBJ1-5	TGTGCCAGCAGCGCCGGTGACAGGGGGCATCAGCCCCAGCATTTT	CASSAGDRGHQPQHF
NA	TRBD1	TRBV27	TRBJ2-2	TGTGCCAGCAGACTGCGGACAGGGCGCTCAGGGGAGCTGTTTTTT	CASRLRTGRSGELFF
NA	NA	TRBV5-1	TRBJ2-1	TGCGCCAGCAGCTTGGGCCATCTAGGCTCCGCAAATGAGCAGTTCTTC	CASSLGHLGSANEQFF
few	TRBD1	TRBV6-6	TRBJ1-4	TGTGCCAGCAGACCCGGACAGGGGGCGCATGCAAAACTGTTTTTT	CASRPGQGAHAKLFF
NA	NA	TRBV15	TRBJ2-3	TGTGCCACCAGCAGAGATCGACAGTTCGTGGACACAGATACGCAGTATTTT	CATSRDRQFVDTDTQYF
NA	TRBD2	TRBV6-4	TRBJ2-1	TGTGCCAGCAGTCCCCAAGGACTAGCGGGGGGTTTCGATGAGCAGTTCTTC	CASSPQGLAGGFDEQFF
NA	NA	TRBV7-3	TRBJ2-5	TGTGCCAGCAGCTTAACCGACAGGGAGACCCAGTACTTC	CASSLTDRETQYF
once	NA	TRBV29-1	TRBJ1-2	TGCAGCGTTCAGGGGTTGCGGGATGGCTACACCTTC	CSVQGLRDGYTF
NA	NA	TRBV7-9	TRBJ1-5	TGTGCCAGCAGCCCAATAGGGGGCAATCAGCCCCAGCATTTT	CASSPIGGNQPQHF
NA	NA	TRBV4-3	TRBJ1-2	TGCGCCAGCAGCCTTGACAGACAGAACTATGGCTACACCTTT	CASSLDRQNYGYTF
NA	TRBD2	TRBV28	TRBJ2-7	TGTGCCAGCAGTCCCCAGCGGGGGGGGTCCTACGAGCAGTACTTC	CASSPQRGGSYEQYF
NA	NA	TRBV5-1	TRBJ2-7	TGCGCCAGCAGCTTGGACAGCTCAAACTACGAGCAGTACTTC	CASSLDSSNYEQYF
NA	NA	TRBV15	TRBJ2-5	TGTGCCACCAGCAGAGTTCCAGGGCGCTTTTTGGAGACCCAGTACTTC	CATSRVPGRFLETQYF
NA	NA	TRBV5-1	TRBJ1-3	TGCGCCAGCAGCGACGGGTCCCTCTCTGGAAACACCATATATTTT	CASSDGSLSGNTIYF
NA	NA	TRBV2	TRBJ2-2	TGTGCCAGCAGCCCCACGAGGAACACCGGGGAGCTGTTTTTT	CASSPTRNTGELFF
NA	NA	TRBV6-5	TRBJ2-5	TGTGCCAGCAAAGAGACTTTACAAGAGACCCAGTACTTC	CASKETLQETQYF
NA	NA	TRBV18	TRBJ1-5	TGTGCCAGCTCACCTTCCAGGGATCAGCCCCAGCATTTT	CASSPSRDQPQHF
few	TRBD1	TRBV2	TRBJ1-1	TGTGCCAGCAGTGAAGTAGGACAGGGGGGCACTGAAGCTTTCTTT	CASSEVGQGGTEAFF
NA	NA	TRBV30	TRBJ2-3	TGTGCCTGGACCTCACAGAGCACAGATACGCAGTATTTT	CAWTSQSTDTQYF
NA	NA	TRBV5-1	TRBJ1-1	TGCGCCAGCAGCCTGAGACAGTCTACCACTGAAGCTTTCTTT	CASSLRQSTTEAFF
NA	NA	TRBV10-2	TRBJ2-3	TGCGCCAGCAGTGAGTCCCGTCTAGATACGCAGTATTTT	CASSESRLDTQYF
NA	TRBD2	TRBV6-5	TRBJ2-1	TGTGCCAGCAGTACTAGCGCCGTTGGCAATGAGCAGTTCTTC	CASSTSAVGNEQFF
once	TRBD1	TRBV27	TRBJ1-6	TGTGCCAGGGGAGATCGGGGACAGGGTAGGACACCCCTCCACTTT	CARGDRGQGRTPLHF
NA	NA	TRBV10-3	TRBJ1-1	TGTGCCATCAGTGAATACCCCGGGACACTGAACACTGAAGCTTTCTTT	CAISEYPGTLNTEAFF
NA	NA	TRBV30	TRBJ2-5	TGTGCCTGGAGTGTACCGGGGATTGGCCAAGAGACCCAGTACTTC	CAWSVPGIGQETQYF
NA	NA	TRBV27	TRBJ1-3	TGTGCCAGCTCGCCGTATTCGGACACCATATATTTT	CASSPYSDTIYF
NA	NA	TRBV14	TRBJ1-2	TGTGCCAGCAGCCAAGCGTTAATCGGGGGAAGTGGCTACACCTTC	CASSQALIGGSGYTF
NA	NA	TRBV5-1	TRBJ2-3	TGCGCCAGCAGCTTGGCACTCGGGACATACACAGATACGCAGTATTTT	CASSLALGTYTDTQYF
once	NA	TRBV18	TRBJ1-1	TGTGCCAGCTCACCTGAGGACAGTAGTGAAGCTTTCTTT	CASSPEDSSEAFF
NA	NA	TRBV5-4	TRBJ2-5	TGTGCCAGCAGCAGGCCGGGACAAATGGAGACCCAGTACTTC	CASSRPGQMETQYF
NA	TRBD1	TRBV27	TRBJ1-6	TGTGCCAGCAGTACGACAGGGGGTCCTTCACCCCTCCACTTT	CASSTTGGPSPLHF
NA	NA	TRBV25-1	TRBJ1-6	TGTGCCAGCAGTGTAACCCGGGGATCACCCCTCCACTTT	CASSVTRGSPLHF
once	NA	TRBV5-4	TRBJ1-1	TGTGCCAGCAGCCTCGTCGGGTATGGTAACACGCGGCGAGCTTTCTTT	CASSLVGYGNTRRAFF
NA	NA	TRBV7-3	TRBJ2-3	TGTGCCAGCAGCTTAACTGGGGCGGAGGATACGCAGTATTTT	CASSLTGAEDTQYF
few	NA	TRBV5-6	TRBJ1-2	TGTGCCAGCAGCGAGGGACACGCCCTAGCTAACTATGGCTACACCTTC	CASSEGHALANYGYTF
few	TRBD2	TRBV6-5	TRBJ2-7	TGTGCCAGCAGTTACGATCTAGCGGGGGCCTACGAGCAGTACTTC	CASSYDLAGAYEQYF
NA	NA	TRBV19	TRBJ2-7	TGTGCCAGTAGTATAGCCGGGGTTTCGGACGAGCAGTACTTC	CASSIAGVSDEQYF
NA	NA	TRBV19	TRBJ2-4	TGTGCCAGTAGTATAGTAAGACCGGGGATAGCCAAAAACATTCAGTACTTC	CASSIVRPGIAKNIQYF
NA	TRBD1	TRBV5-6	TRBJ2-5	TGTGCCAGCAGCCGGTCTTGGGCAGGGGGCGAAGAGACCCAGTACTTC	CASSRSWAGGEETQYF
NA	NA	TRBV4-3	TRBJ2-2	TGCGCCAGCAGCCAAGAATCGGAAGAGCGGCTGTTTTTT	CASSQESEERLFF
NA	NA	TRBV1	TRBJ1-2	TGCACCAGCAGCCAGGGTAATAGGGTCATCGGGACAGACTATGGCTACACCTTC	CTSSQGNRVIGTDYGYTF
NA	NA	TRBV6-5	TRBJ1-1	TGTGCCAGCAGAACAACTCAGGGTACTGAAGCTTTCTTT	CASRTTQGTEAFF
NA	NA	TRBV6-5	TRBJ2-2	TGTGCCAGCAGTTTCTCCGGTCCAGGGGCTACCGGGGAGCTGTTTTTT	CASSFSGPGATGELFF
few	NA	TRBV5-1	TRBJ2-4	TGCGCCAGCAGCTTGGATAGGGGCAGGAACATTCAGTACTTC	CASSLDRGRNIQYF
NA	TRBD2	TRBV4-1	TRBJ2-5	TGCGCCAGCAGCCAAGAGGGACTAGTCGGAGAGACCCAGTACTTC	CASSQEGLVGETQYF
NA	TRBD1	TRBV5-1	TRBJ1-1	TGCGCCAGCAGCTTGGGGGGACAGGGCTTCAGGGCTGAAGCTTTCTTT	CASSLGGQGFRAEAFF
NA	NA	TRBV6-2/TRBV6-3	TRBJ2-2	TGTGCCAGCAGTTTCAGGAACACCGGGGAGCTGTTTTTT	CASSFRNTGELFF